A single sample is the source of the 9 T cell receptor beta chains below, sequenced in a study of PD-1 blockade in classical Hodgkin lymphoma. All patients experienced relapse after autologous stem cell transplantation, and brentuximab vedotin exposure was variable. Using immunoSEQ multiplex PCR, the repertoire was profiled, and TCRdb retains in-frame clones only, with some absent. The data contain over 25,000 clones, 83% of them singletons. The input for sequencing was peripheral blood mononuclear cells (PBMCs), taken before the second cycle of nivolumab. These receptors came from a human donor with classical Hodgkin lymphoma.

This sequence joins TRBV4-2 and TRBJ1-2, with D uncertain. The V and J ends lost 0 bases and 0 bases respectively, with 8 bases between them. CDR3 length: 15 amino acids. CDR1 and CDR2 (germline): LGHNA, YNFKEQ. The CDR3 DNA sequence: TGTGCCAGCAGCCAAGATGCGGCGGCTAACTATGGCTACACCTTC. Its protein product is CASSQDAAANYGYTF.

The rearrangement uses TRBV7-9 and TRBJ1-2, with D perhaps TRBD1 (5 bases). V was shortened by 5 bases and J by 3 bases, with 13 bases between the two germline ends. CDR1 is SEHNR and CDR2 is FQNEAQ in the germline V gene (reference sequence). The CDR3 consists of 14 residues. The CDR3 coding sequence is TGTGCCAGCAGCCCCCAGGTGGGGGACTATGGCTACACCTTC. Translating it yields CASSPQVGDYGYTF. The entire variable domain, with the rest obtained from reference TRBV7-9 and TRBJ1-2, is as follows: DTGVSQNPRHKITKRGQNVTFRCDPISEHNRLYWYRQTLGQGPEFLTYFQNEAQLEKSRLLSDRFSAERPKGSFSTLEIQRTEQGDSAMYLCASSPQVGDYGYTFGSGTRLTVV.

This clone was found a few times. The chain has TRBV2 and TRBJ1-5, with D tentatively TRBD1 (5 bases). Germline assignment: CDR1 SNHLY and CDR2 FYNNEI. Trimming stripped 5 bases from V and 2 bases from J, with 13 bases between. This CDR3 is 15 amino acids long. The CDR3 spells CASSPGPSGNQPQHF. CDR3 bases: TGTGCCAGCAGTCCGGGGCCTTCCGGCAATCAGCCCCAGCATTTT.

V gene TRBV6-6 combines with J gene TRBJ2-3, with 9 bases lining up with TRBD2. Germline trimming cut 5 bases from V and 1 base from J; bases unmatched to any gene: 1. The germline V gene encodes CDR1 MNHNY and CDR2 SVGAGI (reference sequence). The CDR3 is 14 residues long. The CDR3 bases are TGTGCCAGCAGTCGGACTAGCGGCACAGATACGCAGTATTTT. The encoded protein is CASSRTSGTDTQYF.

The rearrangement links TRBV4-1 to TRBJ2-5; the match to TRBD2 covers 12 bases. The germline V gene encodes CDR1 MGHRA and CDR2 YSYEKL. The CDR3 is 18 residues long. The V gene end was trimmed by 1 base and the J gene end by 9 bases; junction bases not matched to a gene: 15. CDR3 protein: CASSQVPLAGGPEEAQYF. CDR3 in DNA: TGCGCCAGCAGCCAAGTTCCGCTAGCGGGAGGGCCGGAGGAGGCCCAGTACTTC.

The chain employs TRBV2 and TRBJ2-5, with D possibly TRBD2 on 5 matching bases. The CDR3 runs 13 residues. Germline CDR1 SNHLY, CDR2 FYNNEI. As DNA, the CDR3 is TGTGGGAGCGGAGGCGGACCTCAAGAGACCCAGTACTTC. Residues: CGSGGGPQETQYF. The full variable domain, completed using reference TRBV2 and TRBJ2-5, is EPEVTQTPSHQVTQMGQEVILRCVPISNHLYFYWYRQILGQKVEFLVSFYNNEISEKSEIFDDQFSVERPDGSNFTLKIRSTKLEDSAMYFCGSGGGPQETQYFGPGTRLLVL.

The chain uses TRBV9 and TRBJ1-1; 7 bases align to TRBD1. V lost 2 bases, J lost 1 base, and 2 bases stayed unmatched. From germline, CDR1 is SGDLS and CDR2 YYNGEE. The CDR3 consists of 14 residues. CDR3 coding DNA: TGTGCCAGCAGCGTGGGACAGTGGAACACTGAAGCTTTCTTT. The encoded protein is CASSVGQWNTEAFF.

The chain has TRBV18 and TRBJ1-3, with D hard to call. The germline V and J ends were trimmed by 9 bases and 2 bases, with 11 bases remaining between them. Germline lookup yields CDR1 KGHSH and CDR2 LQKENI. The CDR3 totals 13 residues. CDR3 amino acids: CASQDSAGNTIYF. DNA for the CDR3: TGTGCCAGTCAAGACTCTGCTGGAAACACCATATATTTT.

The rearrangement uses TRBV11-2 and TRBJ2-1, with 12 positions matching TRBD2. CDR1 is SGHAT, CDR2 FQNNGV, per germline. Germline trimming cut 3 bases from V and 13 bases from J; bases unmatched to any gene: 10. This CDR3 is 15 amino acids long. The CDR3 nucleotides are TGTGCCAGCAGCTTCTCGGGCCTAGCGGGAGGGCCCCAGTTCTTC. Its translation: CASSFSGLAGGPQFF.